The 16 T cell receptor beta chains listed next were all sequenced from one sample in a study of T cell responses to AZD1222 COVID-19 vaccine. TCRdb keeps only in-frame clones here, not all; method: immunoSEQ multiplex PCR. The repertoire holds about 70,000 clones, more than 75% seen once, with roughly 4.9% in the top ten. This sample comprised peripheral blood, obtained 28 days after the second dose of the MenACWY control vaccine. The receptor source for this set is an adult who received the MenACWY meningococcal vaccine as a control.

This sequence joins TRBV18 and TRBJ1-5; D uncertain. The V gene lost 5 bases and the J gene lost 4 bases, with 12 bases spanning the gap. CDR1 and CDR2 (germline): KGHSH, LQKENI. The CDR3 has 14 residues. The CDR3, as DNA: TGTGCCAGCTCATCAGCAGGAGGAAATCAGCCCCAGCATTTT. Its protein is CASSSAGGNQPQHF.

V is TRBV3-1 (or the pseudogene TRBV3-2) and J is TRBJ1-4; no clear D. V shed 0 bases and J shed 8 bases, with 7 bases lying between them. The germline gives CDR1 LGHDT, CDR2 YNNKEL (reference sequence). This CDR3 comprises 13 residues. CDR3 region: CASSQDSREKLFF. The CDR3, as DNA: TGTGCCAGCAGCCAAGATAGCCGGGAAAAACTGTTTTTT.

This chain connects TRBV30 to TRBJ1-4; D remains unclear. Trimming shortened V by 7 bases and J by 8 bases, and 11 bases separated the two germline ends. Germline V gene data show CDR1 as GTSNPN and CDR2 as SVGIG (reference sequence). This CDR3 spans 11 amino acids. Here the CDR3 DNA reads TGTGCCTTCTCATTAGGGGAAAAACTGTTTTTT. It codes for CAFSLGEKLFF.

This chain links TRBV6-2 or TRBV6-3 with TRBJ2-1, with 7 positions matching TRBD2. V gave up 2 bases and J gave up 0 bases; unmatched junction bases: 4. Germline CDR1 is MNHEY and CDR2 is SVGEGT. This CDR3 is 16 amino acids long. The chain's CDR3 is CASSYDAGVSYNEQFF. As DNA, the CDR3 is TGTGCCAGCAGTTACGATGCGGGAGTCTCCTACAATGAGCAGTTCTTC.

The genes are TRBV5-1 and TRBJ1-6, with D perhaps TRBD1 (6 bases). Per the germline V gene, CDR1 is SGHRS and CDR2 is YFSETQ. The CDR3 has 15 residues. V lost 1 base to trimming and J lost 5 bases, with 10 bases between them. The CDR3: CASSLTTGNNSPLHF. As DNA, the CDR3 is TGCGCCAGCAGCTTGACGACAGGAAATAATTCACCCCTCCACTTT.

The chain has TRBV6-5 and TRBJ2-2, with 7 positions matching TRBD1. The junction had 3 bases not matched to a gene; V was cut back by 2 bases and J by 6 bases. The CDR3 is 14 residues long. Germline V gene data show CDR1 as MNHEY and CDR2 as SVGAGI. The CDR3 loop reads CASSYAQGSGELFF. In DNA, the CDR3 is TGTGCCAGCAGTTACGCACAGGGGTCCGGGGAGCTGTTTTTT.

V gene TRBV5-1 combines with J gene TRBJ1-1; D might be TRBD1 (6 bases). CDR3 length equals 15 residues. The V and J ends lost 0 bases and 1 base respectively, with 10 bases between them. CDR1 SGHRS and CDR2 YFSETQ come from the germline V gene. The CDR3 DNA follows: TGCGCCAGCAGCTTGGCAGGGGCAGCGAACACTGAAGCTTTCTTT. Encoded protein: CASSLAGAANTEAFF.

The chain combines TRBV19 with TRBJ1-4, with 7 bases fitting TRBD1. The CDR3 contains 16 residues. The V and J ends lost 7 bases and 2 bases, in that order; junction bases with no gene match: 10. Germline CDR1 reads LNHDA; CDR2 reads SQIVND (reference sequence). The CDR3 DNA sequence: TGTGCCAGTACCCACAGGGGATCCGAGACTAATGAAAAACTGTTTTTT. Residues: CASTHRGSETNEKLFF.

The gene calls are TRBV18 and TRBJ1-3; unclear D gene. Between the trimmed V and J ends, which lost 3 bases and 0 bases, there was a span of 6 bases. The CDR3 totals 14 residues. Looked up from germline, CDR1 is KGHSH and CDR2 is LQKENI. In DNA, the CDR3 is TGTGCCAGCTCACCGACTGTCTCTGGAAACACCATATATTTT. It translates to CASSPTVSGNTIYF.

This chain joins TRBV6-5 and TRBJ2-1; 9 bases agree with TRBD2. The germline gives CDR1 MNHEY, CDR2 SVGAGI. The trim removed 0 bases at V and 6 bases at J, leaving 6 bases unmatched. The CDR3 is 16 amino acids. CDR3 DNA sequence: TGTGCCAGCAGTTACTCGACGCGGGAGGGCCGCAATGAGCAGTTCTTC. This translates into CASSYSTREGRNEQFF.

J is TRBJ1-2 and V is TRBV5-4; TRBD1 might be the D (6 bases). V lost 0 bases and J 6 bases, leaving 18 bases between the germline ends. The CDR3 contains 16 residues. CDR1 and CDR2 (germline): SGHNT, YYREEE (reference sequence). The CDR3 loop reads CASSLGGGGSNNGYTF. CDR3 DNA sequence: TGTGCCAGCAGCTTGGGAGGGGGAGGATCAAACAATGGCTACACCTTC.

This chain joins TRBV24-1 and TRBJ2-3; 11 nucleotides line up with TRBD2. The length of the CDR3 is 16 residues. The V segment lost 3 bases and the J segment 3 bases; nucleotides outside the gene matches: 4. From germline, CDR1 is KGHDR and CDR2 SFDVKD. In DNA, the CDR3 is TGTGCCACCAGTGATCCTAGCGGGGGGATTACAGATACGCAGTATTTT. Translated, it gives CATSDPSGGITDTQYF.

This clone was seen a single time. This chain connects TRBV19 to TRBJ1-1; D is unclear. The CDR3 has 13 residues. Trimming left V 6 bases short and J 4 bases short, with 12 bases between. Germline lookup yields CDR1 LNHDA and CDR2 SQIVND (reference sequence). The CDR3 DNA reads as TGTGCCAGTAGATTAACTGAAAGCACTGAAGCTTTCTTT. It is translated as CASRLTESTEAFF.

The V call is TRBV6-2 or TRBV6-3, the J call TRBJ2-7, with 7 bases fitting TRBD1. CDR1 MNHEY and CDR2 SVGEGT come from the germline V gene. Trimming took 5 bases from V and 6 from J; bases not matched to a gene: 4. This CDR3 contains 12 residues. CDR3 loop: CASSGQVLEQYF. In DNA form, the CDR3 reads TGTGCCAGCAGTGGACAGGTTCTCGAGCAGTACTTC.

The gene calls are TRBV4-1 and TRBJ2-3, with D uncertain. The germline CDR1 and CDR2 sequences are MGHRA and YSYEKL. This CDR3 comprises 12 residues. The ends were cut back, 3 bases at V and 2 bases at J, with 3 bases in the middle. For the CDR3, the DNA is TGCGCCAGCAGCCATAACACAGATACGCAGTATTTT. It yields the protein CASSHNTDTQYF.

The gene calls are TRBV5-1 and TRBJ2-4; D perhaps matches TRBD1 (5 bases). The CDR3 consists of 16 residues. Between the trimmed V and J ends, which lost 7 bases and 1 base, there was a span of 18 bases. Germline CDR1 and CDR2: SGHRS and YFSETQ. The CDR3 DNA reads as TGCGCCAGCTTGAGGATGACAGATCCGGCCAAAAACATTCAGTACTTC. It specifies CASLRMTDPAKNIQYF.